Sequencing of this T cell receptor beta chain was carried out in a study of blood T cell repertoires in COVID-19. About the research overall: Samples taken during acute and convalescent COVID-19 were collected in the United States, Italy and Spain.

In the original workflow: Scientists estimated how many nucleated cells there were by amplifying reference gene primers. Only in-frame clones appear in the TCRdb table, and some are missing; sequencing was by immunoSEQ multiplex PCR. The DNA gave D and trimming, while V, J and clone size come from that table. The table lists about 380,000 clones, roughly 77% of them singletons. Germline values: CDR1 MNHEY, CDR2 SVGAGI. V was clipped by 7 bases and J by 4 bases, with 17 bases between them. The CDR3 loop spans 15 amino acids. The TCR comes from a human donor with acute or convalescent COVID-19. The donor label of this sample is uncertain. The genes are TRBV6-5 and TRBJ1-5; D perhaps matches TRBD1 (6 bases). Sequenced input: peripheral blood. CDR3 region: CASTPLRGYNQPQHF. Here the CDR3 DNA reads TGTGCCAGCACCCCTCTAAGGGGGTATAATCAGCCCCAGCATTTT.